The T cell receptor (beta chain) described here comes from a study of metastatic and nonmetastatic thyroid tumors. In the study overall: Repertoire comparisons spanned blood and tumor or nodule tissue from malignant and benign thyroid patients.

All patients were treatment-naive before thyroid surgery. Study-level findings and limits: It was reportedly found that TCR beta diversity was significantly higher in malignant thyroid tumors than in benign nodules, a difference seen in both blood and tumor samples.

This CDR3 has 14 residues. Deletions cut 4 bases from V and 4 bases from J, with 14 bases between. Germline CDR1 reads SGHRS; CDR2 reads YFSETQ. Source study methods: Researchers built a distant-metastasis classifier for papillary thyroid cancer that drew on CDR3 differences across clinicopathological groups. TCRdb reanalyzed the PCR reads with MiXCR. For this entry, the V and J calls and clone size follow TCRdb and not the study's own pipeline. The top ten clones hold around 22% of a sample with 33,000 or so clones, under 25% of them seen once. This clone was counted many times. Its target is unknown.

The sequence was collected from a female donor with papillary thyroid cancer or a benign thyroid nodule (not recorded which). Some clones in this sample may be carry-over from other donors' samples. The chain is built from TRBV5-1 and TRBJ1-2; D perhaps matches TRBD1 (5 bases). What was sequenced was blood. DNA of the CDR3: TGCGCCAGCAGCGCAGACAGCGTAACCTATGGCTACACCTTC. It yields the protein CASSADSVTYGYTF.